The 17 T cell receptor beta chains in this list originate from one sample, sequenced in a study of T cell clonotyping in hematopoietic cell transplantation. Only in-frame clones appear in the TCRdb table, and some are missing; sequencing was by immunoSEQ multiplex PCR. Among roughly 6,000 clones listed, roughly 77% were seen once. The sample here was PBMCs, taken 100 days after allogeneic stem cell transplant. The origin of the receptors is a female patient aged 25-40 years who had an allogeneic stem cell transplant, so the T cells may come from the graft donor. Some clones in this sample may be carry-over from other donors' samples.

The chain links TRBV30 to TRBJ1-1, with D hard to call. This CDR3 contains 13 residues. Germline lookup yields CDR1 GTSNPN and CDR2 SVGIG (reference sequence). Trimming took off 5 bases at V and 4 bases at J, with 14 bases between the two ends. CDR3 protein: CAWSFGSGTEAFF. CDR3 nucleotides: TGTGCCTGGTCTTTTGGGTCGGGCACTGAAGCTTTCTTT.

The rearrangement uses TRBV20-1 and TRBJ1-1; D ambiguous. V lost 6 bases and J lost 8, with 10 bases in between. CDR1 is DFQATT and CDR2 is SNEGSKA in the germline V gene (reference sequence). CDR3 length: 10 amino acids. Here the CDR3 DNA reads TGCAGTGCCGTGGGCTTAGAAGCTTTCTTT. Translated: CSAVGLEAFF.

The genes are TRBV4-2 and TRBJ2-7; TRBD1 is a possible D gene (6 bases). The CDR3 spans 13 residues. Trimming shortened V by 8 bases and J by 0 bases, and 11 bases separated the two germline ends. Looked up from germline, CDR1 is LGHNA and CDR2 is YNFKEQ. The CDR3 DNA is TGTGCCAGCGAGGACAGAAACTCCTACGAGCAGTACTTC. It is translated as CASEDRNSYEQYF.

V and J are TRBV28 and TRBJ2-7; D remains unclear. Germline CDR1 MDHEN, CDR2 SYDVKM. The V end was cut by 7 bases, the J end by 11 bases, with 24 bases between. The length of the CDR3 is 14 residues. The CDR3: CASNTNGRVGIKYF. For the CDR3, the DNA is TGTGCCAGCAATACAAACGGACGGGTAGGCATCAAGTACTTC.

V gene TRBV9 combines with J gene TRBJ1-4; tentatively, D is TRBD1 (6 bases). Germline loops: CDR1 SGDLS, CDR2 YYNGEE. V gave up 3 bases and J gave up 5 bases, with 11 bases separating them. This CDR3 contains 14 residues. The CDR3 DNA reads as TGTGCCAGCAGCGGTCCAGGGGTGAATGAAAAACTGTTTTTT. Its translation is CASSGPGVNEKLFF.

The chain couples TRBV11-2 to TRBJ1-2; 7 bases map to TRBD1. CDR3 length equals 13 residues. Germline assignment: CDR1 SGHAT and CDR2 FQNNGV. With 3 bases clipped from V and 6 bases from J, the junction kept 4 bases outside the gene matches. The CDR3 region is CASSFTQGNGYTF. In DNA form, the CDR3 reads TGTGCCAGCAGCTTCACACAGGGGAATGGCTACACCTTC.

This chain uses TRBV11-2 with TRBJ2-2; D may be TRBD1 or TRBD2 (6 bases each). CDR1 is SGHAT and CDR2 is FQNNGV in the germline V gene. The length of the CDR3 is 18 residues. Deletions cut 1 base from V and 6 bases from J, with 21 bases between. The CDR3 sequence is CASSLGEVGQPGAGELFF. The CDR3, as DNA: TGTGCCAGCAGCTTAGGGGAGGTTGGACAGCCTGGGGCCGGGGAGCTGTTTTTT.

This chain uses TRBV30 with TRBJ1-1; D possibly corresponds to TRBD1 (5 bases). The CDR3 totals 16 residues. Germline values: CDR1 GTSNPN, CDR2 SVGIG (reference sequence). V lost 1 base to trimming and J lost 1 base, with 16 bases between them. The CDR3 coding sequence is TGTGCCTGGAGTGGCAGGGCATATTCTGCGAACACTGAAGCTTTCTTT. Translating it yields CAWSGRAYSANTEAFF.

The chain joins TRBV4-3 to TRBJ1-1; D gene uncertain. V lost 0 bases to trimming and J lost 3 bases, with 8 bases between them. This CDR3 has 14 amino acids. CDR1 is LGHNA and CDR2 is YSLEER in the germline V gene. CDR3 sequence: CASSQDWVDTEAFF. The DNA of the CDR3 is TGCGCCAGCAGCCAAGATTGGGTAGACACTGAAGCTTTCTTT.

The chain employs TRBV11-2 and TRBJ2-7, with D possibly TRBD1 on 6 matching bases. V shed 5 bases and J shed 3 bases, with 8 bases lying between them. In germline, CDR1 is SGHAT, CDR2 FQNNGV. The length of the CDR3 is 12 residues. The CDR3 here is CASSLQGYEQYF. Here the CDR3 DNA reads TGTGCCAGCAGCCTACAGGGCTACGAGCAGTACTTC. The complete variable domain, with remaining parts taken from reference TRBV11-2 and TRBJ2-7, reads EAGVAQSPRYKIIEKRQSVAFWCNPISGHATLYWYQQILGQGPKLLIQFQNNGVVDDSQLPKDRFSAERLKGVDSTLKIQPAKLEDSAVYLCASSLQGYEQYFGPGTRLTVT.

The V call is TRBV10-3, the J call TRBJ1-2; TRBD1 might be the D (6 bases). This CDR3 has 14 residues. Germline CDR1 and CDR2: ENHRY and SYGVKD. V gave up 2 bases and J gave up 7 bases, with 14 bases separating them. The CDR3 loop reads CAISEGDQGGGYTF. The CDR3, as DNA: TGTGCCATCAGTGAGGGCGACCAAGGGGGTGGCTACACCTTC.

This clone is medium-sized. The chain is built from TRBV6-1 and TRBJ1-4; D remains unclear. Germline V gene sequence: CDR1 MNHNS, CDR2 SASEGT. Deletions cut 0 bases from V and 8 bases from J, with 13 bases between. This CDR3 contains 15 residues. In DNA form, the CDR3 reads TGTGCCAGCAGTGAAGCCCACGGGCGAGGCGAAAAACTGTTTTTT. It yields the protein CASSEAHGRGEKLFF.

The chain joins TRBV4-3 to TRBJ1-1; no clear D gene. Trimming removed 0 bases from V and 1 base from J, with 9 bases in between. The CDR3 extends over 15 amino acids. Germline V gene sequence: CDR1 LGHNA, CDR2 YSLEER. CDR3 in DNA: TGCGCCAGCAGCCAAGATTCAGGCTGGAACACTGAAGCTTTCTTT. Residues: CASSQDSGWNTEAFF.

This chain connects TRBV4-1 to TRBJ2-7; TRBD2 matches at 14 bases. This CDR3 comprises 18 residues. Germline assignment: CDR1 MGHRA and CDR2 YSYEKL. With V trimmed by 4 bases and J by 3 bases, 11 bases remained unmatched. CDR3 sequence (DNA): TGCGCCAGCAGCCGAGGGACTAGCGGGGGTACCCTAGGCTACGAGCAGTACTTC. Amino acid sequence: CASSRGTSGGTLGYEQYF.

The chain joins TRBV19 to TRBJ1-3; the match to TRBD1 covers 7 bases. Germline V gives CDR1 LNHDA, CDR2 SQIVND (reference sequence). This CDR3 comprises 16 residues. With V trimmed by 1 base and J by 0 bases, 3 bases remained unmatched. The CDR3 reads CASSIGNRGSGNTIYF. CDR3 bases: TGTGCCAGTAGTATAGGCAACAGGGGCTCTGGAAACACCATATATTTT.

This clone occurred a few times. This chain links TRBV6-5 with TRBJ2-7; no definite D call. This CDR3 region has 14 residues. Trimming shortened V by 8 bases and J by 7 bases, and 21 bases separated the two germline ends. Germline V lookup: CDR1 MNHEY, CDR2 SVGAGI. The CDR3 nucleotides are TGTGCCAGCGGCTCCGGGTCGGCCCAAGTAGAGCAGTACTTC. This translates into CASGSGSAQVEQYF.

The chain couples TRBV29-1 to TRBJ2-1, with TRBD2 identical over 7 bases. CDR3 length: 14 residues. With 4 bases clipped from V and 0 bases from J, the junction kept 3 bases outside the gene matches. Looked up from germline, CDR1 is SQVTM and CDR2 is ANQGSEA. The CDR3 reads CSVASGHSYNEQFF. In DNA, the CDR3 is TGCAGCGTTGCTAGCGGCCACTCCTACAATGAGCAGTTCTTC.